These 5 T cell receptor beta chains share one sample of origin, sequenced in a study of cytomegalovirus exposure and HLA in healthy donors (dated by TCRdb to 2016 to 2017). Preparation of the library involved the immunoSEQ multiplex PCR assay. Sourced from immuneACCESS, this table was stored by TCRdb with only in-frame sequences that have V and J called. A share of the clones is absent; for the studies checked, an unresolved V gene accounts for under half, and the remainder has no known explanation. For this sample the table gives hundreds of thousands of clones, of which 80% to 90% were detected only once. The top ten clonotypes cover approximately 0.8% of the sample. Sequenced material: PBMCs. Receptors were obtained from a woman between 18 and 30 years old in good health and CMV-seronegative.

In this sample, this clone turned up once. The chain has TRBV9 and TRBJ2-2; 7 positions match TRBD2. In germline, CDR1 is SGDLS, CDR2 YYNGEE. J gave up 7 bases and V 3 bases, and 18 bases lay outside the gene matches. The CDR3 covers 18 residues. CDR3 sequence: CASSARLGGSYQGGELFF. The CDR3 nucleotides are TGTGCCAGCAGCGCCCGGCTTGGCGGGAGCTATCAGGGCGGGGAGCTGTTTTTT. Drawing the rest from reference TRBV9 and TRBJ2-2, the complete variable domain is DSGVTQTPKHLITATGQRVTLRCSPRSGDLSVYWYQQSLDQGLQFLIQYYNGEERAKGNILERFSAQQFPDLHSELNLSSLELGDSALYFCASSARLGGSYQGGELFFGEGSRLTVL.

The chain has TRBV28 and TRBJ1-4, with 10 bases fitting TRBD1. Germline assignment: CDR1 MDHEN and CDR2 SYDVKM. There are 14 residues in the CDR3. V trimming: 7 bases; J trimming: 6 bases; junction bases outside the gene matches: 5. The chain's CDR3 is CASTTDRGDEKLFF. CDR3 in DNA: TGTGCCAGCACTACGGACAGGGGGGATGAAAAACTGTTTTTT. Full variable domain (remainder filled in from reference TRBV28 and TRBJ1-4): DVKVTQSSRYLVKRTGEKVFLECVQDMDHENMFWYRQDPGLGLRLIYFSYDVKMKEKGDIPEGYSVSREKKERFSLILESASTNQTSMYLCASTTDRGDEKLFFGSGTQLSVL.

The genes are TRBV10-2 and TRBJ2-7; TRBD1 matches at 7 bases. There are 13 residues in the CDR3. Trimming removed 5 bases from V and 6 bases from J; junction bases left unmatched: 7. CDR1 WSHSY and CDR2 SAAADI come from the germline V gene. CDR3: CASSPGQYREQYF. CDR3 coding DNA: TGCGCCAGCAGTCCGGGACAGTATCGCGAGCAGTACTTC.

The J gene is TRBJ2-1, the V gene TRBV7-7; TRBD2 matches at 15 bases. The CDR3 covers 15 residues. Unmatched junction bases numbered 12, after V lost 11 bases and J lost 10 bases. Germline V gene data show CDR1 as SSHAT and CDR2 as FNYEAQ (reference sequence). The CDR3 DNA is TGTGCCGTGGGACGGACTAGCGGGAGGGCCGGGGAGCAGTTCTTC. This encodes CAVGRTSGRAGEQFF.

This rearrangement joins TRBV5-1 to TRBJ2-7, with a tentative D call TRBD1 (5 bases). Trimming took off 4 bases at V and 7 bases at J, with 18 bases between the two ends. The CDR3 runs to 14 residues. CDR1 and CDR2 (germline): SGHRS, YFSETQ. The CDR3: CASSRITGTNEQYF. DNA of the CDR3: TGCGCCAGCAGCCGAATAACAGGAACTAATGAGCAGTACTTC.